This T cell receptor (beta chain) was sequenced in a study of Ad26.COV2.S vaccination and SARS-CoV-2 variants. The CDR3 contains 13 residues. Trimming took 6 bases from V and 2 from J, leaving 10 bases between them. CDR1 and CDR2 from the germline V gene are MNHEY and SVGAGI. Repertoires were generated with immunoSEQ multiplex PCR, while TCRdb's copy carries only in-frame clones and drops some. The profile shows about 180,000 clones, about 83% of them singletons. The gene calls are TRBV6-5 and TRBJ2-5, with D possibly TRBD2 on 6 matching bases. This specimen consisted of peripheral blood, obtained after recovery from COVID-19. This receptor was taken from a human donor who had recovered from COVID-19. Written as DNA, the CDR3 is TGTGCCAGCAGGCATCGGGGGCAAGAGACCCAGTACTTC. Its translation: CASRHRGQETQYF.